Given below is one T cell receptor beta chain in context. TCRdb fed the 5' RACE reads into MiXCR, producing one record per CDR3 protein. Of about 9,100 distinct CDR3 sequences in the sample, roughly 60% were seen once. Trimming removed 2 bases from V and 1 base from J, with 11 bases in between. The germline V gene encodes CDR1 MNHEY and CDR2 SVGAGI. This CDR3 contains 15 residues. This sequence joins TRBV6-5 and TRBJ1-2, with D uncertain. The receptor comes from a female donor with breast cancer. The sample taken for sequencing was tumor-infiltrating memory CD4+ T cells sorted from the breast tumor. As to subset: memory CD4+ T cells, CD4+CD45RO+CD25-. The CDR3 DNA is TGTGCCAGCAGTTACGTTTCACACGGTAACTATGGCTACACCTTC. Translated, it gives CASSYVSHGNYGYTF.